The 10 T cell receptor beta chains reported below all come from one sample, sequenced in a study of shared clonotypes between healthy human individuals (dated by TCRdb to 2020 to 2022). CD8 naive samples consisted of CD45RO-negative cells that were positively selected for CCR7, yielding a CD45RA+CCR7+ population without TemRA cells. Library generation was performed with the immunoSEQ multiplex PCR assay. TCRdb provides this immuneACCESS table in a form limited to in-frame rearrangements. Some clones are lacking; in checked studies, under half of them reflect an unresolved V gene, and why the rest are absent is not known. The sample yields some 2 million clones; approximately 95% were counted once. The ten largest clones capture more than 0.95% of the sample. Sequenced sample: naive CD8+ T cells sorted from blood. The sample's cell subset or site label is to be understood as: CD45RA+CCR7+. These receptors were taken from a man between 18 and 35 years old in good health.

The J gene is TRBJ2-5, the V gene TRBV27; 11 nucleotides match TRBD2. V lost 2 bases and J lost 6; bases outside the gene matches: 5. Germline V gene sequence: CDR1 MNHEY, CDR2 SMNVEV (reference sequence). This CDR3 is 15 amino acids long. The CDR3 here is CASSLIAGGPKTQYF. For the CDR3, the DNA is TGTGCCAGCAGTTTAATAGCGGGGGGGCCTAAGACCCAGTACTTC.

The chain recombines TRBV11-2 with TRBJ1-5; no reliable D call. Germline V gene sequence: CDR1 SGHAT, CDR2 FQNNGV. Trimming cost V 4 bases and J 4 bases, with 8 bases left between them. This CDR3 region has 13 residues. The CDR3 coding sequence is TGTGCCAGCAGCTCGGGCCTTAATCAGCCCCAGCATTTT. It yields the protein CASSSGLNQPQHF. The full variable domain, in which reference TRBV11-2 and TRBJ1-5 provide the parts outside the CDR3, is EAGVAQSPRYKIIEKRQSVAFWCNPISGHATLYWYQQILGQGPKLLIQFQNNGVVDDSQLPKDRFSAERLKGVDSTLKIQPAKLEDSAVYLCASSSGLNQPQHFGDGTRLSIL.

This clone was seen a handful of times. The chain uses TRBV30 and TRBJ1-1; D may be TRBD1 (6 bases). Between the trimmed V and J ends, which lost 8 bases and 1 base, there was a span of 14 bases. Germline V lookup: CDR1 GTSNPN, CDR2 SVGIG (reference sequence). CDR3 length: 13 amino acids. CDR3 in DNA: TGTGCCGCAACAGGGTCGGGGAACACTGAAGCTTTCTTT. Residues: CAATGSGNTEAFF.

V and J are TRBV21-1 and TRBJ2-3; TRBD2 is the table's D call, not checked against the DNA. TRBV21-1 is marked as a pseudogene. The CDR3 totals 16 residues. For the CDR3, the DNA is TGTGCCAGCAGCAGTTTGCGGGAGGCACGAGCAGATACGCAGTATTTT. Translation: CASSSLREARADTQYF.

This chain uses TRBV25-1 with TRBJ1-1; TRBD1 is a possible D gene (5 bases). This CDR3 is built from 13 residues. In germline, CDR1 is MGHDK, CDR2 SYGVNS. V was clipped by 1 base and J by 6 bases, with 9 bases between them. This CDR3 is CASSEFLGAEAFF. The CDR3 coding sequence is TGTGCCAGCAGTGAATTTCTGGGGGCTGAAGCTTTCTTT.

J is TRBJ2-3 and V is TRBV4-3; 9 positions agree with TRBD2. The length of the CDR3 is 17 residues. Germline CDR1 and CDR2: LGHNA and YSLEER. V lost 3 bases and J lost 2; bases outside the gene matches: 9. CDR3 bases: TGCGCCAGCAGCCAGTACGTAGCGGGAGAGTTCACAGATACGCAGTATTTT. Its protein is CASSQYVAGEFTDTQYF.

The CDR3 sequence: CASSDGTSVAGELFF. The CDR3 nucleotides read TGTGCCAGCTCTGACGGGACTAGTGTCGCCGGGGAGCTGTTTTTT. The rearrangement joins TRBV27 to TRBJ2-2; TRBD2 matches 8 bases. The CDR3 sequence is 15 residues long. Germline-derived CDR1 and CDR2 are MNHEY and SMNVEV (reference sequence). The junction had 11 bases not matched to a gene; V was cut back by 8 bases and J by 6 bases.

Remarks on this clone: Other DNA variants within this sample encode the same CDR3. The DNA for the CDR3 is TGTGCCAGCAGTTACTCGGAGGGAAGAGGTGGCTACACCTTC. As protein: CASSYSEGRGGYTF. V is TRBV6-5 and J is TRBJ1-2; D gene uncertain. Germline V CDR1 and CDR2: MNHEY, SVGAGI. The length of the CDR3 is 14 residues. With 0 bases removed from V and 7 bases from J, the gap between germline ends came to 12 bases.

A note on this clone: Other nucleotide sequences in the sample specify the same CDR3. The chain combines TRBV27 with TRBJ2-7; no firm D call. The CDR3 sequence is 13 residues long. Germline V CDR1 and CDR2: MNHEY, SMNVEV (reference sequence). Deletions cut 3 bases from V and 3 bases from J, with 9 bases between. This CDR3 is CASSLAAGYEQYF. The CDR3 region has the DNA TGTGCCAGCAGTTTGGCTGCTGGCTACGAGCAGTACTTC.

This chain links TRBV18 with TRBJ2-3; no firm D call. The CDR3 consists of 14 residues. CDR1 KGHSH and CDR2 LQKENI come from the germline V gene. The V end was cut by 0 bases, the J end by 2 bases, with 6 bases between. CDR3 in DNA: TGTGCCAGCTCACCACCGCAGGACACAGATACGCAGTATTTT. Amino acid sequence: CASSPPQDTDTQYF.